Each of the 19 T cell receptor beta chains below was sequenced from the same sample in a study of regulatory T cells in long-lasting Graves disease. Time point defined: newly diagnosed GD, antithyroid drugs for less than 3 months. Construction of the TCR library relied on RNA isolated from PBMCs. CDR3-region Arm-PCR and iRepertoire HTBI primers produced the TCR beta libraries. TCRdb processed the multiplex PCR reads anew with MiXCR; each CDR3 protein has one entry. The sample yields roughly 380,000 distinct CDR3 sequences, roughly 17% seen once. These sequences were also reported in another study, on T cells in Graves' hyperthyroidism and ophthalmopathy.

The source material was peripheral blood mononuclear cells (PBMCs), sampled at new diagnosis, from a patient treated with antithyroid drugs. The receptors here all came from a man in his forties with Graves disease.

There are a few counts of this clonotype. The chain uses TRBV7-2 and TRBJ1-2; possible D gene TRBD1, 5 bases. The V and J ends lost 5 bases and 3 bases respectively, with 7 bases between them. The CDR3 totals 12 residues. The germline V gene encodes CDR1 SGHTA and CDR2 FQGNSA. The chain's CDR3 is CASSLRDYGYTF. DNA of the CDR3: TGTGCCAGCAGCCTCAGGGACTATGGCTACACCTTC.

The gene calls are TRBV7-2 and TRBJ2-7; D may match TRBD1 or TRBD2 (5 bases each). Trimming removed 3 bases from V and 2 bases from J, with 11 bases in between. CDR3 length: 14 amino acids. Germline assignment: CDR1 SGHTA and CDR2 FQGNSA. In nucleotides, the CDR3 is TGTGCCAGCAGCTTCGCGGTGGGACCCTACGAGCAGTACTTC. Protein: CASSFAVGPYEQYF.

This clonotype was counted ten times or more. This chain uses TRBV28 with TRBJ2-5; 12 bases line up with TRBD2. The CDR3 has 16 amino acids. Germline V gene lookup returns CDR1 MDHEN and CDR2 SYDVKM. Unmatched junction bases numbered 11, after V lost 6 bases and J lost 6 bases. CDR3 amino acids: CASSTVGLAGIQTQYF. As DNA, the CDR3 is TGTGCCAGCAGCACAGTTGGACTAGCGGGGATCCAGACCCAGTACTTC.

This clonotype was observed many times. CDR3 coding DNA: TGCAGTGCTAGCCGGGACAGGGATTCGGATACGCAGTATTTT. Amino acids: CSASRDRDSDTQYF. V usage is TRBV20-1 and J usage is TRBJ2-3; 9 nucleotides agree with TRBD1. The V gene's germline CDR1 is DFQATT and CDR2 SNEGSKA (reference sequence). Germline trimming cut 3 bases from V and 6 bases from J; bases unmatched to any gene: 7. This CDR3 is built from 14 residues.

This clonotype was seen repeatedly, ten times or more. This chain uses TRBV5-5 with TRBJ2-3; 7 bases agree with TRBD2. The CDR3 has 15 amino acids. J was trimmed by 1 base and V by 5 bases; bases with no gene match: 7. Germline CDR1 SGHKS, CDR2 YYEKEE (reference sequence). This chain's CDR3 is CASSWGGVGTDTQYF. The DNA of the CDR3 is TGTGCCAGCAGTTGGGGGGGGGTGGGCACAGATACGCAGTATTTT.

At least ten counts were recorded for this clonotype. The CDR3 reads CASSLGFWGTKQYF. The CDR3 DNA reads TGTGCCAGCAGCTTAGGATTCTGGGGGACCAAACAGTACTTC. The rearrangement joins TRBV11-2 to TRBJ2-7, with D perhaps assigned TRBD1 or TRBD2 (5 bases each). The germline V gene has CDR1 SGHAT and CDR2 FQNNGV. The CDR3 is made up of 14 amino acids. Trimming removed 1 base from V and 10 bases from J, with 17 bases in between.

This clonotype was seen many times. The V gene is TRBV5-5, the J gene TRBJ1-1; D is perhaps TRBD1 (5 bases). The ends were cut back, 5 bases at V and 2 bases at J, with 13 bases in the middle. CDR1 SGHKS and CDR2 YYEKEE come from the germline V gene (reference sequence). The CDR3 consists of 14 residues. CDR3 sequence reads: CASRPGTVNTEAFF. The CDR3 bases are TGTGCCAGCAGACCCGGGACGGTTAACACTGAAGCTTTCTTT.

This clonotype appeared many times. V and J are TRBV5-1 and TRBJ1-2; a possible D gene is TRBD1 (6 bases). V was clipped by 0 bases and J by 4 bases, with 13 bases between them. The length of the CDR3 is 15 residues. Germline values: CDR1 SGHRS, CDR2 YFSETQ. The CDR3 sequence: CASSLDGQMSYGYTF. As DNA, the CDR3 is TGCGCCAGCAGCTTGGATGGACAGATGTCCTATGGCTACACCTTC.

This clonotype came up many times. The junction differs from germline at one of its ends, possibly a read error. The J gene is TRBJ2-3, the V gene TRBV5-1; 9 nucleotides match TRBD2. CDR1 and CDR2 from the germline V gene are SGHRS and YFSETQ. The CDR3 extends over 15 amino acids. The CDR3 sequence: CASSGGGAGTDTQYF. CDR3 in DNA: TGTGCCAGCAGCGGCGGGGGGGCCGGGACAGATACGCAGTATTTT.

This rearrangement joins TRBV29-1 to TRBJ1-1; 9 bases match TRBD1. CDR3 length equals 13 residues. V shed 7 bases and J 4 bases; nucleotides not matched to a gene: 7. From germline, CDR1 is SQVTM and CDR2 ANQGSEA. In DNA, the CDR3 is TGCAGCGGTGCGGGACAGGGCTTCACTGAAGCTTTCTTT. Its protein product is CSGAGQGFTEAFF.

A few counts support this clonotype. The chain joins TRBV25-1 to TRBJ1-2; 9 positions agree with TRBD1. The CDR3 has 16 residues. Germline loops: CDR1 MGHDK, CDR2 SYGVNS. The V and J ends lost 1 base and 6 bases, in that order; junction bases with no gene match: 9. The CDR3 reads CASSESVGTGFDGYTF. In DNA, the CDR3 is TGTGCCAGCAGTGAATCAGTAGGGACAGGGTTCGATGGCTACACCTTC.

This clonotype showed up just a few times. CDR3 DNA sequence: TGCAGCGTTGATGGGTTAACTGAAGCTTTCTTT. This gives the protein CSVDGLTEAFF. The J gene is TRBJ1-1, the V gene TRBV29-1; D ambiguous. Trimming took off 3 bases at V and 5 bases at J, with 7 bases between the two ends. This CDR3 spans 11 amino acids. CDR1 is SQVTM, CDR2 ANQGSEA, per germline.

The chain couples TRBV9 to TRBJ2-6; D is ambiguous. The germline V gene has CDR1 SGDLS and CDR2 YYNGEE. V was pared by 3 bases and J by 1 base, with 5 bases between. This CDR3 contains 14 residues. The CDR3 here is CASSATSGANVLTF. Here the CDR3 DNA reads TGTGCCAGCAGCGCGACATCTGGGGCCAACGTCCTGACTTTC.

In its sample, this clonotype was seen many times. The gene calls are TRBV5-1 and TRBJ2-1; 9 bases are a match to TRBD2. In germline, CDR1 is SGHRS, CDR2 YFSETQ. V lost 4 bases and J lost 7; bases outside the gene matches: 15. The CDR3 spans 17 residues. The CDR3 DNA reads as TGCGCCAGCAGCGCTGAACTCCCGGGACTAGCAAAGAATGAGCAGTTCTTC. Its translation is CASSAELPGLAKNEQFF.

In its sample, this clonotype was seen many times. Without the conserved terminal phenylalanine or tryptophan, this CDR3 likely stems from a read error. The DNA is left out, because the CDR3 cannot be placed on it with certainty; the CDR3 is given as TCRdb lists it. The J gene is TRBJ2-1, the V gene TRBV28; the D segment call TRBD2 is taken from the table without a DNA check. CDR1 is MDHEN and CDR2 is SYDVKM in the germline V gene. Termini included, the CDR3 measures 13 amino acids. The chain's CDR3 is CASSLRHERAIST.

This clonotype was seen a few times. V usage is TRBV6-1 and J usage is TRBJ2-6, with 8 bases lining up with TRBD1. Losses at the gene ends were 5 bases for V and 2 bases for J; bases not matched to a gene: 8. CDR1 is MNHNS and CDR2 is SASEGT in the germline V gene. There are 17 residues in the CDR3. CDR3 sequence (DNA): TGTGCCAGCAGTCTAATTTGGACAGGGCCTGGGGCCAACGTCCTGACTTTC. This sequence encodes CASSLIWTGPGANVLTF.

This clonotype occurred many times. This chain links TRBV2 with TRBJ2-3, with D unclear. Trimming pared 3 bases from V and 4 bases from J, leaving 5 bases between. CDR3 length: 12 residues. CDR1 and CDR2 (germline): SNHLY, FYNNEI. The CDR3 DNA follows: TGTGCCAGCAGTGATGGGCCAGATACGCAGTATTTT. It specifies CASSDGPDTQYF.

This chain links TRBV2 with TRBJ2-2; 7 bases are a match to TRBD1. CDR1 is SNHLY, CDR2 FYNNEI, per germline. V lost 7 bases, J lost 1 base, and 3 bases stayed unmatched. CDR3 length: 14 amino acids. CDR3 nucleotide sequence: TGTGCCAGCAAAGGGGACAGGAACACCGGGGAGCTGTTTTTT. It is translated as CASKGDRNTGELFF.

This clonotype was observed many times. The CDR3 region has the DNA TGTGCCAGCAGTTGGGGTAGGCAGACCCAGTACTTC. It specifies CASSWGRQTQYF. The V and J genes are TRBV28 and TRBJ2-5; no reliable D call. Germline CDR1 MDHEN, CDR2 SYDVKM. V was clipped by 4 bases and J by 6 bases, with 9 bases between them. The CDR3 is 12 amino acids.